The rows below give T cell receptor beta chains drawn from one sample of a study of shared clonotypes between healthy human individuals. Measured with immunoSEQ multiplex PCR; TCRdb has only the in-frame clones, and not every one. The table includes roughly 110,000 clones, 68% detected once. The sample consisted of memory CD8+ T cells sorted from blood. These receptors came from a woman in her twenties or thirties in good health. CDR3s include the opening cysteine and the closing phenylalanine or tryptophan. Fields, in order: J gene, V gene, clone size, D gene, CDR3 DNA, CDR3 protein. A D gene is named only where the DNA matches it firmly. Not every row has a clone size; where given, it reads once, few, many or a size class.

TRBJ1-2 TRBV6-5 . . TGTGCCAGCACCCCCGGTGGGGGACTATTCTCCTTC CASTPGGGLFSF
TRBJ1-3 TRBV5-5 . . TGTGCCAGCAGCCAAGTCCAAGAGACATCAGGAAACACCATATATTTT CASSQVQETSGNTIYF
TRBJ2-7 TRBV18 once . TGTGCCAGCTCACCCTCCGACAGTCCCTACGAGCAGTACTTC CASSPSDSPYEQYF
TRBJ2-1 TRBV25-1 . . TGTGCCAGCAGTGAAGTTAATAGCGGAGCTAACTCCTACAATGAGCAGTTCTTC CASSEVNSGANSYNEQFF
TRBJ1-2 TRBV19 . . TGTGCCAGTAGTAAGCCGGGGGCCGGAGGCTATGGCTACACCTTC CASSKPGAGGYGYTF
TRBJ2-1 TRBV10-3 . TRBD1 TGTGCCATCAGTGACTCGATGTACCAGACAGGGGACCCCTACAATGAGCAGTTCTTC CAISDSMYQTGDPYNEQFF
TRBJ2-1 TRBV11-1 . . TGTGCCAGCAGCTTTCCCCTGGGGTTGGCGATTGAGCAGTTCTTC CASSFPLGLAIEQFF
TRBJ2-7 TRBV6-5 once TRBD1 TGTGCCAGCAGTTTCTCAGGGGGTTACGAGCAGTACTTC CASSFSGGYEQYF
TRBJ2-7 TRBV4-1 once . TGCGCCAGCAGCCAAGATGCCGGCCCATACAACTCCTACGAGCAGTACTTC CASSQDAGPYNSYEQYF
TRBJ2-7 TRBV6-1 . . TGTGCCAGCACTGGAAAGATAACCTACGAGCAGTACTTC CASTGKITYEQYF
TRBJ1-5 TRBV28 . . TGTGCCAGCAGTTTAGGGGATAGCAATCAGCCCCAGCATTTT CASSLGDSNQPQHF
TRBJ1-4 TRBV5-1 few . TGCGCCAGCAGCCCCACAGGTGTCGGCCAAAATGAAAAACTGTTTTTT CASSPTGVGQNEKLFF
TRBJ1-2 TRBV25-1 . TRBD1 TGTGCCAGCAGTGACCACGGGACAGGGTACGGCTACACCTTC CASSDHGTGYGYTF
TRBJ1-2 TRBV25-1 . . TGTGCCAGCAATCCGGGGTGGGCCAACTATGGCTACACCTTC CASNPGWANYGYTF
TRBJ1-2 TRBV27 . TRBD1 TGTGCCAGCAGTTCGAACAGGGGTTTTATCGGCTACACCTTC CASSSNRGFIGYTF
TRBJ1-2 TRBV29-1 . . TGCAGCGTTGAAAGGCCTTATGGCTACACCTTC CSVERPYGYTF
TRBJ2-7 TRBV9 . . TGTGCCAGCAGCGTAGGGACTTTTTCCTACGAGCAGTACTTC CASSVGTFSYEQYF
TRBJ2-2 TRBV25-1 . . TGTGCCAGCAGTTTAAACCGGGACACCCTGAACACCGGGGAGCTGTTTTTT CASSLNRDTLNTGELFF
TRBJ2-7 TRBV27 once . TGTGCCAGCAGTCGCTGGGGGCTAGACGAGCAGTACTTC CASSRWGLDEQYF
TRBJ2-7 TRBV7-6 . TRBD2 TGTGCCAGCAGTCCCTTTCCCGGGACTAGATCCTACGAGCAGTACTTC CASSPFPGTRSYEQYF
TRBJ2-5 TRBV6-1 . TRBD1 TGTGCCAGCAGTGCAAGCAGGGGGTTGGAGACCCAGTACTTC CASSASRGLETQYF
TRBJ1-4 TRBV2 once . TGTGCCAGCAGGGGGGCCGAGCCACTAACCATTAATGAAAAACTGTTTTTT CASRGAEPLTINEKLFF
TRBJ2-3 TRBV7-8 . TRBD1 TGTGCCAGCAGCTTAGGAGTAGGGGGCTCAGATACGCAGTATTTT CASSLGVGGSDTQYF
TRBJ1-1 TRBV9 . . TGTGCCAGCAGCGTAGCAGAAGGGAAGGGAACTGAAGCTTTCTTT CASSVAEGKGTEAFF
TRBJ2-1 TRBV28 . . TGTGCCAGCAGTTTACTAGATAATGCCAATGAGCAGTTCTTC CASSLLDNANEQFF
TRBJ1-5 TRBV6-5 . . TGTGCCAGCAGTTTCGTACGTGCAGATAGGCAGCCCCAGCATTTT CASSFVRADRQPQHF
TRBJ2-7 TRBV5-6 . . TGTGCCAGCAGCTCTGATCGGTACGAGCAGTACTTC CASSSDRYEQYF
TRBJ1-1 TRBV28 . . TGTGCCAGCAGTCCAAACAGGGTTAGTAACACTGAAGCTTTCTTT CASSPNRVSNTEAFF
TRBJ2-7 TRBV9 . TRBD2 TGTGCCAGCAGCAAAGGACTAGCGGGAATCGGCGAGCAGTACTTC CASSKGLAGIGEQYF
TRBJ2-2 TRBV6-5 . . TGTGCCAGCAGTTACCACACCGGGGAGCTGTTTTTT CASSYHTGELFF
TRBJ2-5 TRBV12-5 . . TGTGCTAGTGGTTTGGTACAGGCAGGGGTCGAGACCCAGTACTTC CASGLVQAGVETQYF
TRBJ2-7 TRBV27 . TRBD1 TGTGCCAGCAGCGAACTTGGGACAGGGTACCCCGAGCAGTACTTC CASSELGTGYPEQYF
TRBJ1-2 TRBV28 once . TGTGCCAGCAGTTTTCGGGGCAGCGAAGCCTATGGCTACACCTTC CASSFRGSEAYGYTF
TRBJ2-5 TRBV7-6 once TRBD2 TGTGCCAGCAGCTTAGTACGGGGGGGCAGGGTAGGAGAGACCCAGTACTTC CASSLVRGGRVGETQYF
TRBJ2-1 TRBV4-2 . TRBD1 TGTGCCAGCAGCCAAGATCCGCCTCAAGGGGGCCCATACAATGAGCAGTTCTTC CASSQDPPQGGPYNEQFF
TRBJ1-3 TRBV9 many . TGTGCCAGCAGCGTAGCTTGGGGGTCTGGAAACACCATATATTTT CASSVAWGSGNTIYF
TRBJ1-3 TRBV6-1 . . TGTGCCAGCATTCGGGAGAGTGGAAACACCATATATTTT CASIRESGNTIYF
TRBJ2-7 TRBV7-6 . TRBD2 TGTGCCAGCAGCTTGGGACTAGCGGGTGAAGCCTACGAGCAGTACTTC CASSLGLAGEAYEQYF
TRBJ2-3 TRBV5-1 few . TGCGCCAGCAGCTTGGTTAGACAAGCCCGCGATACGCAGTATTTT CASSLVRQARDTQYF
TRBJ1-5 TRBV19 . TRBD1 TGTGCCAGTAAGTTGGGGACAGGGAAACAGCCCCAGCATTTT CASKLGTGKQPQHF
TRBJ2-2 TRBV15 . TRBD1 TGTGCCACCAGCAGCGACAGGGAGACCGGGGAGCTGTTTTTT CATSSDRETGELFF
TRBJ2-1 TRBV4-2 . . TGTGCCAGCAGCTTGTTTGGGTTCTCCTACAATGAGCAGTTCTTC CASSLFGFSYNEQFF
TRBJ2-7 TRBV5-1 . TRBD2 TGCGCCAGCAGCATAGGACTAGCGGGAGTGGGAGAGCAGTACTTC CASSIGLAGVGEQYF
TRBJ2-3 TRBV27 once . TGTGCCAGCAGCGGGCTACAAGTACGGGGGCCTACGCAGTATTTT CASSGLQVRGPTQYF
TRBJ2-7 TRBV19 . TRBD2 TGTGCCAGTAGTATCCCGGGAGGGGAGCAGTACTTC CASSIPGGEQYF
TRBJ2-7 TRBV27 few . TGTGCCAGCAGAAAAGCCGATTCCTACGAGCAGTACTTC CASRKADSYEQYF
TRBJ2-7 TRBV2 many . TGTGCCAGCAGTGGGTCGAACTCGGCGAGCTCCTACGAGCAGTACTTC CASSGSNSASSYEQYF